The 19 T cell receptor beta chains listed next were all sequenced from one sample in a study of T-cell reconstitution after alpha-beta-depleted transplantation in children. Researchers prepared the TCRbeta library using unique molecular identifiers, the study reports. TCRdb redid the calling of the PCR reads with MiXCR, one entry per CDR3 protein. The sample holds some 490,000 distinct CDR3 sequences, around 12% seen once. The sequencing used PBMCs from the stem cell graft donor, collected from the stem cell graft. The receptor source for this set is a human donor who donated a stem cell graft to a child with combined immunodeficiency.

V and J are TRBV4-2 and TRBJ1-2; tentatively, D is TRBD1 (6 bases). This CDR3 region has 15 residues. Trimming stripped 1 base from V and 8 bases from J, with 17 bases between. Germline V gene data show CDR1 as LGHNA and CDR2 as YNFKEQ. The CDR3 sequence: CASSQAEGDGGGYTF. The DNA for the CDR3 is TGTGCCAGCAGCCAAGCCGAAGGGGACGGGGGCGGCTACACCTTC.

This clonotype was picked up many times. This chain connects TRBV12-3 or TRBV12-4 to TRBJ1-2; D not resolved. Trimming removed 0 bases from V and 6 bases from J, with 11 bases in between. The CDR3 consists of 14 residues. This chain's CDR3 is CASSLAQTTHGYTF. CDR3 DNA sequence: TGTGCCAGCAGTTTAGCGCAGACAACTCATGGCTACACCTTC.

This chain connects TRBV15 to TRBJ2-7; TRBD2 matches at 13 bases. The trim removed 6 bases at V and 3 bases at J, leaving 5 bases unmatched. The CDR3 sequence is 15 residues long. Germline CDR1 LNHNV, CDR2 YYDKDF (reference sequence). CDR3 sequence (DNA): TGTGCCACCAGAACCGGGACTAGCGGGATCTACGAGCAGTACTTC. Translated, it gives CATRTGTSGIYEQYF.

This clonotype was seen a handful of times. The chain couples TRBV28 to TRBJ2-3; D is perhaps TRBD1 or TRBD2 (5 bases each). Germline CDR1 reads MDHEN; CDR2 reads SYDVKM. The CDR3 length is 18 residues. Deletions cut 5 bases from V and 0 bases from J, with 21 bases between. The CDR3 region is CASSPLGQGPTSTDTQYF. CDR3 sequence (DNA): TGTGCCAGCAGTCCCCTAGGGCAGGGACCTACTAGCACAGATACGCAGTATTTT.

The rearrangement uses TRBV7-8 and TRBJ2-4; D tentatively fits TRBD1 or TRBD2 (6 bases each). Deletions cut 5 bases from V and 7 bases from J, with 15 bases between. CDR1 and CDR2 (germline): SGHVS, FQNEAQ. The CDR3 totals 14 residues. The CDR3 nucleotides are TGTGCCAGCAGCCGTAGGGGGAGCGGGAACATTCAGTACTTC. Its protein product is CASSRRGSGNIQYF.

This clonotype turned up a few times. The chain uses TRBV18 and TRBJ2-3, with D unclear. The CDR3 is made up of 15 amino acids. Trimming removed 2 bases from V and 3 bases from J, with 12 bases in between. The germline V gene encodes CDR1 KGHSH and CDR2 LQKENI. The CDR3 DNA reads TGTGCCAGCTCACCATCTAGAGGATTGACAGATACGCAGTATTTT. Translated: CASSPSRGLTDTQYF.

In this sample, this clonotype turned up a few times. The CDR3 spells CASSPLYRGPYEQYF. CDR3 DNA sequence: TGTGCCAGCAGCCCCCTTTACAGGGGCCCCTACGAGCAGTACTTC. The rearrangement uses TRBV14 and TRBJ2-7; 7 bases are shared with TRBD1. CDR3 length: 15 amino acids. Germline V gene lookup returns CDR1 SGHDN and CDR2 FVKESK. J lost 2 bases, V lost 4 bases, and 8 bases had no gene match.

This clonotype has more than one count but fewer than ten. A junction end diverges from the germline sequence, so it may reflect a read error. The V and J genes are TRBV3-1 and TRBJ1-4, with D perhaps matching TRBD1 (6 bases). Germline CDR1 and CDR2: LGHDT and YNNKEL (reference sequence). CDR3 size: 16 residues. The CDR3 region has the DNA TGTGCCAGCAGCCCAGATTGGGGGACAACGAATGAAAAACTGTTTTTT. It specifies CASSPDWGTTNEKLFF.

This clonotype has a count of ten or more. The gene calls are TRBV11-2 and TRBJ2-3, with D possibly matching TRBD2 (6 bases). The CDR3 loop spans 14 amino acids. The V gene's germline CDR1 is SGHAT and CDR2 FQNNGV. Trimming cost V 5 bases and J 2 bases, with 11 bases left between them. The CDR3 coding sequence is TGTGCCAGCAGCCCGGGACTTCACACAGATACGCAGTATTTT. Its protein product is CASSPGLHTDTQYF. Variable domain in full (rest from reference TRBV11-2 and TRBJ2-3): EAGVAQSPRYKIIEKRQSVAFWCNPISGHATLYWYQQILGQGPKLLIQFQNNGVVDDSQLPKDRFSAERLKGVDSTLKIQPAKLEDSAVYLCASSPGLHTDTQYFGPGTRLTVL.

The CDR3 DNA is TGCAGTGCTAAAGAGGGGTGGCGGACAGGGTACGATCAACTTCAACTCTCCTACGAGCAGTACTTC. It encodes CSAKEGWRTGYDQLQLSYEQYF. V usage is TRBV20-1 and J usage is TRBJ2-7; TRBD1 aligns across 8 bases. V gave up 4 bases and J gave up 0 bases; unmatched junction bases: 29. Germline assignment: CDR1 DFQATT and CDR2 SNEGSKA (reference sequence). CDR3 length: 22 amino acids.

This clonotype was observed many times. This chain joins TRBV2 and TRBJ2-1; a weak D match, TRBD1 (6 bases). This CDR3 contains 14 residues. Germline V gene data show CDR1 as SNHLY and CDR2 as FYNNEI. Trimming removed 6 bases from V and 4 bases from J, with 13 bases in between. CDR3 region: CASRRTELYNEQFF. The CDR3 DNA reads TGTGCCAGCAGGAGGACAGAGCTGTACAATGAGCAGTTCTTC.

This chain uses TRBV20-1 with TRBJ2-3, with 12 nucleotides matching TRBD2. V dropped 5 bases and J dropped 1; count of bases not matched to a gene: 16. Germline CDR1 and CDR2: DFQATT and SNEGSKA (reference sequence). CDR3 size: 19 residues. The CDR3 DNA sequence: TGCAGTGCTGGGACTAGCGGGTATTTAGGGGGAGGGGGCACAGATACGCAGTATTTT. It is translated as CSAGTSGYLGGGGTDTQYF.

The chain has TRBV20-1 and TRBJ2-7; D is perhaps TRBD2 (6 bases). Germline V gene lookup returns CDR1 DFQATT and CDR2 SNEGSKA (reference sequence). The CDR3 is 12 amino acids. V lost 6 bases to trimming and J lost 6 bases, with 15 bases between them. CDR3 region: CSAAPRRAEQYF. In DNA form, the CDR3 reads TGCAGTGCCGCGCCACGGAGGGCCGAGCAGTACTTC.

This clonotype was seen a handful of times. The V call is TRBV29-1, the J call TRBJ2-3, with D perhaps TRBD2 (7 bases). CDR1 is SQVTM and CDR2 is ANQGSEA in the germline V gene. With 7 bases removed from V and 5 bases from J, the gap between germline ends came to 13 bases. The CDR3 has 12 amino acids. The CDR3 sequence: CSGRGPGDTQYF. The CDR3 DNA follows: TGCAGCGGGCGGGGGCCGGGAGATACGCAGTATTTT.

The CDR3 coding sequence is TGTGCCAGCAGCTTAGAGCGGACAGGCGTAGATACGCAGTATTTT. Its translation is CASSLERTGVDTQYF. V and J are TRBV11-1 and TRBJ2-3; 7 bases are shared with TRBD1. Germline CDR1 and CDR2: SGHAT and FQDESV (reference sequence). The CDR3 runs to 15 residues. The V gene end was trimmed by 1 base and the J gene end by 5 bases; junction bases not matched to a gene: 6.

Only a few counts were recorded for this clonotype. The gene calls are TRBV5-1 and TRBJ2-5; D gene ambiguous. Between the trimmed V and J ends, which lost 3 bases and 4 bases, there was a span of 13 bases. The CDR3 has 14 amino acids. Germline V lookup: CDR1 SGHRS, CDR2 YFSETQ. This CDR3 reads CASSSVRVPETQYF. CDR3 nucleotide sequence: TGCGCCAGCAGCTCGGTGAGAGTCCCAGAGACCCAGTACTTC.

V and J are TRBV12-3 or TRBV12-4 and TRBJ2-1; the D gene is possibly TRBD2 (6 bases). Trimming shortened V by 6 bases and J by 11 bases, and 14 bases separated the two germline ends. The CDR3 loop spans 12 amino acids. CDR3 sequence: CASSLEGTQQFF. DNA of the CDR3: TGTGCCAGCAGCCTCGAGGGGACTCAGCAGTTCTTC.

There are a few counts of this clonotype. The V gene is TRBV5-4, the J gene TRBJ2-5; 7 bases agree with TRBD1. CDR3 length: 14 amino acids. CDR1 and CDR2 from the germline V gene are SGHNT and YYREEE (reference sequence). With 1 base clipped from V and 5 bases from J, the junction kept 5 bases outside the gene matches. CDR3 amino acids: CASSLWDSLETQYF. The CDR3 DNA reads as TGTGCCAGCAGCTTGTGGGACAGTTTGGAGACCCAGTACTTC.

This sequence joins TRBV27 and TRBJ1-6; D not certain. Germline assignment: CDR1 MNHEY and CDR2 SMNVEV (reference sequence). The V end lost 10 bases, the J end lost 1 base, and 11 bases lay between the germline ends. This CDR3 comprises 14 residues. The CDR3 DNA sequence: TGTGCCACCGGAGTTTTATCCTATAATTCACCCCTCCACTTT. Its protein is CATGVLSYNSPLHF.